These 20 T cell receptor beta chains share one sample of origin, sequenced in a study of identical twins. TCRdb called the 5' RACE reads again in MiXCR, with one record for every CDR3 protein. The sample shows 200,000 to 250,000 distinct CDR3 sequences, approximately 8.3% of them seen only once. The same data also contributed to another study, on yellow fever vaccine responses in identical twins.

Specimen: memory (CD45RO+) T cells sorted from blood. These receptors all stem from a woman aged 18-29 years in good health.

This clonotype was recorded many times. CDR3 sequence (DNA): TGTGCCAGCAGCCGATCTGGGGCCAACGTCCTGACTTTC. Translating gives CASSRSGANVLTF. The chain uses TRBV7-3 and TRBJ2-6, with D hard to call. Germline CDR1 SGHTA, CDR2 FQGTGA. V dropped 5 bases and J dropped 1 base, with 3 bases sitting between them. The CDR3 totals 13 residues.

V is TRBV20-1 and J is TRBJ2-7, with 8 nucleotides matching TRBD2. This CDR3 spans 14 amino acids. The germline CDR1 and CDR2 sequences are DFQATT and SNEGSKA (reference sequence). V lost 7 bases, J lost 1 base, and 9 bases stayed unmatched. The CDR3 here is CSVGGASGSYEQYF. Written as DNA, the CDR3 is TGCAGTGTCGGAGGGGCTAGCGGGTCCTACGAGCAGTACTTC.

The chain combines TRBV12-3 or TRBV12-4 with TRBJ2-5; no firm D call. This CDR3 comprises 13 residues. The V and J ends lost 3 bases and 5 bases respectively, with 10 bases between them. This CDR3 reads CASSLAAVETQYF. CDR3 DNA: TGTGCCAGCAGTTTGGCGGCGGTGGAGACCCAGTACTTC.

The V gene is TRBV27, the J gene TRBJ2-3, with D tentatively TRBD1 (5 bases). The CDR3 runs 15 residues. Trimming removed 0 bases from V and 3 bases from J, with 10 bases in between. CDR1 MNHEY and CDR2 SMNVEV come from the germline V gene (reference sequence). The CDR3 protein is CASSLSGAGTDTQYF. CDR3 nucleotides: TGTGCCAGCAGTTTATCAGGGGCCGGAACAGATACGCAGTATTTT.

The chain recombines TRBV5-5 with TRBJ2-3; 9 bases agree with TRBD1. Trimming removed 1 base from V and 4 bases from J; junction bases left unmatched: 4. The CDR3 is 15 residues long. Germline lookup yields CDR1 SGHKS and CDR2 YYEKEE (reference sequence). CDR3 protein: CASSLMTGGSDTQYF. The DNA of the CDR3 is TGTGCCAGCAGCTTGATGACAGGGGGTTCAGATACGCAGTATTTT.

This clonotype was recorded many times. The rearrangement uses TRBV3-1 and TRBJ1-1; D not certain. Per the germline V gene, CDR1 is LGHDT and CDR2 is YNNKEL (reference sequence). The CDR3 has 12 amino acids. V was cut by 1 base and J by 6 bases, with 6 bases left in between. Here the CDR3 reads CASSQGWAEAFF. The CDR3 DNA is TGTGCCAGCAGCCAAGGGTGGGCTGAAGCTTTCTTT.

This clonotype has ten or more counts. This chain uses TRBV11-3 with TRBJ2-2; tentative D call: TRBD1 (5 bases). V was pared by 1 base and J by 4 bases, with 7 bases between. The CDR3 sequence is 14 residues long. Germline lookup yields CDR1 SGHNT and CDR2 YENEEA. The CDR3 DNA follows: TGTGCCAGCAGCTTAGGACAGACCACCGGGGAGCTGTTTTTT. It yields the protein CASSLGQTTGELFF. The complete variable domain, with remaining parts taken from reference TRBV11-3 and TRBJ2-2, reads EAGVVQSPRYKIIEKKQPVAFWCNPISGHNTLYWYLQNLGQGPELLIRYENEEAVDDSQLPKDRFSAERLKGVDSTLKIQPAELGDSAVYLCASSLGQTTGELFFGEGSRLTVL.

In this sample, this clonotype turned up many times. The chain carries TRBV24-1 and TRBJ1-1; no reliable D call. Trimming took off 3 bases at V and 1 base at J, with 17 bases between the two ends. CDR3 length: 17 amino acids. Germline CDR1 and CDR2: KGHDR and SFDVKD. This chain's CDR3 is CATSDGRPPRGNTEAFF. Written as DNA, the CDR3 is TGTGCCACCAGTGATGGGAGACCTCCTCGGGGGAACACTGAAGCTTTCTTT.

This clonotype was picked up a small number of times. The chain links TRBV20-1 to TRBJ2-1, with D perhaps TRBD1 or TRBD2 (5 bases each). The CDR3 covers 13 residues. Germline values: CDR1 DFQATT, CDR2 SNEGSKA (reference sequence). Trimming stripped 3 bases from V and 12 bases from J, with 18 bases between. Here the CDR3 DNA reads TGCAGTGCTAGCCTCCGGGACGGCATTGGGCAGTTCTTC. This encodes CSASLRDGIGQFF.

This clonotype rates as medium-sized (0.01 to 0.1%). The CDR3 reads CASSSWTGSNAYNEQFF. CDR3 nucleotide sequence: TGTGCCAGCAGCTCCTGGACAGGGTCCAACGCCTACAATGAGCAGTTCTTC. This chain joins TRBV5-6 and TRBJ2-1; 8 nucleotides match TRBD1. The CDR3 contains 17 residues. V lost 3 bases to trimming and J lost 2 bases; unmatched junction nucleotides: 10. The germline V gene has CDR1 SGHDT and CDR2 YYEEEE.

This rearrangement joins TRBV3-1 to TRBJ2-7; 10 nucleotides align to TRBD2. CDR3 length: 16 amino acids. The ends lost 1 base at V and 7 bases at J; junction bases unmatched: 10. Per germline, CDR1 LGHDT and CDR2 YNNKEL (reference sequence). The CDR3 DNA reads as TGTGCCAGCAGCCAAGGTCTAGCGGGAGCTCCTGGAGAGCAGTACTTC. As protein: CASSQGLAGAPGEQYF.

This clonotype was counted at least ten times. The rearrangement uses TRBV10-2 and TRBJ2-5, with D hard to call. The CDR3 runs to 14 residues. Germline V CDR1 and CDR2: WSHSY, SAAADI. V dropped 5 bases and J dropped 3 bases, with 13 bases sitting between them. The CDR3 is CASSPLVQKETQYF. The CDR3 DNA sequence: TGCGCCAGCAGTCCCCTCGTGCAGAAAGAGACCCAGTACTTC.

This clonotype was recorded many times. The V and J genes are TRBV6-2 or TRBV6-3 and TRBJ2-1; possible D gene TRBD1, 6 bases. Trimming removed 6 bases from V and 9 bases from J, with 15 bases in between. The CDR3 spans 13 residues. CDR1 MNHEY and CDR2 SVGEGT come from the germline V gene. CDR3 DNA sequence: TGTGCCAGCAGCGGAGCTAGCAGGGGTGAGCAGTTCTTC. Amino acids: CASSGASRGEQFF.

There are a few counts of this clonotype. CDR3 coding DNA: TGCAGTGCTAGGTCGGGAGGAACTAATTCACCCCTCCACTTT. This gives the protein CSARSGGTNSPLHF. The chain has TRBV20-1 and TRBJ1-6; D gene uncertain. Trimming removed 3 bases at V and 6 bases at J, with 12 bases between. This CDR3 has 14 amino acids. Germline V lookup: CDR1 DFQATT, CDR2 SNEGSKA (reference sequence).

This clonotype came up many times. The V and J genes are TRBV12-3 or TRBV12-4 and TRBJ2-2; TRBD2 matches at 9 bases. This CDR3 contains 16 residues. The trim removed 8 bases at V and 1 base at J, leaving 8 bases unmatched. As DNA, the CDR3 is TGTGCCAGCGCACCTGGGCGGGGGGGGAACACCGGGGAGCTGTTTTTT. It encodes CASAPGRGGNTGELFF.

The chain couples TRBV5-5 to TRBJ2-1, with 7 positions matching TRBD2. This CDR3 region has 15 residues. Germline values: CDR1 SGHKS, CDR2 YYEKEE (reference sequence). Germline trimming cut 2 bases from V and 2 bases from J; bases unmatched to any gene: 4. CDR3 nucleotides: TGTGCCAGCAGCTTTTGGACTAGGCCCTACAATGAGCAGTTCTTC. Its translation is CASSFWTRPYNEQFF. Full variable domain (remainder filled in from reference TRBV5-5 and TRBJ2-1): DAGVTQSPTHLIKTRGQQVTLRCSPISGHKSVSWYQQVLGQGPQFIFQYYEKEERGRGNFPDRFSARQFPNYSSELNVNALLLGDSALYLCASSFWTRPYNEQFFGPGTRLTVL.

This rearrangement joins TRBV6-2 or TRBV6-3 to TRBJ2-2; 11 bases fit TRBD2. V lost 6 bases to trimming and J lost 3 bases; unmatched junction nucleotides: 3. The germline V gene encodes CDR1 MNHEY and CDR2 SVGEGT. The length of the CDR3 is 15 residues. The CDR3 protein is CASRTGLADTGELFF. The CDR3 bases are TGTGCCAGCAGGACGGGACTAGCGGACACCGGGGAGCTGTTTTTT.

In its sample, this clonotype was seen many times. This chain connects TRBV5-1 to TRBJ1-5; perhaps TRBD1 as D (5 bases). With 0 bases removed from V and 3 bases from J, the gap between germline ends came to 7 bases. This CDR3 spans 14 amino acids. Per germline, CDR1 SGHRS and CDR2 YFSETQ. The CDR3 reads CASSLGQNNQPQHF. In DNA form, the CDR3 reads TGCGCCAGCAGCTTGGGACAGAACAATCAGCCCCAGCATTTT.

This clonotype was observed a handful of times. V gene TRBV2 combines with J gene TRBJ2-2; 11 bases agree with TRBD2. The CDR3 covers 16 residues. The J segment lost 4 bases and the V segment lost 4 bases, leaving 5 bases of the junction unmatched. The germline gives CDR1 SNHLY, CDR2 FYNNEI. CDR3 loop: CASSAVSGGATGELFF. In DNA form, the CDR3 reads TGTGCCAGCAGTGCGGTTAGCGGGGGGGCCACCGGGGAGCTGTTTTTT.

This clonotype occurred many times. This chain uses TRBV27 with TRBJ2-1; D not certain. CDR1 and CDR2 (germline): MNHEY, SMNVEV (reference sequence). The V gene lost 5 bases and the J gene lost 2 bases, with 10 bases spanning the gap. The length of the CDR3 is 14 residues. The CDR3 here is CASSVPGAYNEQFF. The CDR3 nucleotides are TGTGCCAGCAGTGTACCAGGAGCCTACAATGAGCAGTTCTTC.